This T cell receptor (beta chain) appears in the sequencing data of a study of neurological immune-mediated disorders. Overall study findings and caveats: HTLV-1-associated myelopathy ranked highest for TCR clonal expansion and multiple sclerosis lowest, beneath healthy controls. The absence of shared CDR3 amino acid sequences among expanded clones across subjects suggests private repertoires in all groups.

The authors produced cDNA by 5'RACE using 10-nucleotide random UMIs. TCRdb ran MiXCR on the 5' RACE reads and lists one entry per CDR3 protein. The table has about 60,000 distinct CDR3 sequences, nearly 10% seen once; the top ten hold around an eighth. Time point of the sample: longitudinal time-point 2. Serving as healthy controls were blood bank volunteers based in Maryland, USA. The CDR3 totals 17 residues. CDR1 is SGHRS, CDR2 YFSETQ, per germline. V lost 1 base, J lost 2 bases, and 10 bases stayed unmatched. Many counts were recorded for this clonotype. No antigen is known for it. The chain has TRBV5-1 and TRBJ2-7; TRBD1 matches at 9 bases. The TCR comes from a man younger than 45 in good health. The sequenced sample consisted of PBMCs. The CDR3, as DNA: TGCGCCAGCAGCTTGTCTACCGGGACAGGGATTACCTACGAGCAGTACTTC. It specifies CASSLSTGTGITYEQYF.